Listed below are T cell receptor beta chains from one sample, sequenced in a study of T-cell reconstitution after alpha-beta-depleted transplantation in children. MiXCR, run by TCRdb on the PCR reads, gives a single entry per CDR3 protein. The sample includes more than 300,000 distinct CDR3 sequences, under 20% of them seen just once. The sequencing here drew on PBMCs, mostly from graft donor cells, taken 360 days after TCRalphabeta/CD19-depleted stem cell transplant. The source of these receptors is a male patient between 2 and 10 years old who had a stem cell transplant for acute lymphoblastic leukemia, so the T cells may come from the graft donor. The CDR3 runs from the conserved cysteine through the conserved F or W.

CASSLATRDEYEQYF	15	TRBV5-6	TRBJ2-7
CASSSRDIDTQYF	13	TRBV5-1	TRBJ2-3
CATSRDIGPYEQYF	14	TRBV15	TRBJ2-7
CASSTTNSEQYF	12	TRBV28	TRBJ2-7
CSVTGLAGERSYNEQFF	17	TRBV29-1	TRBJ2-1
CASSSRTSTTDTQYF	15	TRBV5-6	TRBJ2-3
CASSPRTGGEGYTF	14	TRBV6-1	TRBJ1-2
CASSVGRVAGYGYTF	15	TRBV9	TRBJ1-2
CASSASGGGDTQYF	14	TRBV11-2	TRBJ2-3
CASSYSWDSNQPQHF	15	TRBV6-5	TRBJ1-5
CASSQDEGNRDRFPYEQYF	19	TRBV4-1	TRBJ2-7
CSARDWSYGYTF	12	TRBV20-1	TRBJ1-2
CASSTTGGRPGELFF	15	TRBV7-6	TRBJ2-2
CASSLVAASSYEQYF	15	TRBV12-3/TRBV12-4	TRBJ2-7
CASSPRTPYEQYF	13	TRBV12-3/TRBV12-4	TRBJ2-7
CASSIILAGPGELFF	15	TRBV19	TRBJ2-2
CAISLGIGSTNEQFF	15	TRBV10-3	TRBJ2-1
CASSQDIGEDTQYF	14	TRBV4-2	TRBJ2-3
CATSEGVVYYEQYF	14	TRBV15	TRBJ2-7
CASSPRGQNGNEQFF	15	TRBV9	TRBJ2-1
CASSWGNLTSYEQYF	15	TRBV12-3/TRBV12-4	TRBJ2-7
CASRVQGFNEQFF	13	TRBV6-6	TRBJ2-1
CASSWAGGDNEQFF	14	TRBV28	TRBJ2-1
CASSRSSFTDTQYF	14	TRBV19	TRBJ2-3
CASSRQGQGIDEQYF	15	TRBV4-1	TRBJ2-7
CASSSGQGDNNEQFF	15	TRBV5-4	TRBJ2-1
CASTRQFQETQYF	13	TRBV12-3/TRBV12-4	TRBJ2-5
CSARPGLAGGELFF	14	TRBV29-1	TRBJ2-2
CASSQEYGGPYNEQFF	16	TRBV4-1	TRBJ2-1
CASTTSLYGYTF	12	TRBV6-2/TRBV6-3	TRBJ1-2
CAISAVSTDTQYF	13	TRBV10-3	TRBJ2-3
CASMGPNTDTQYF	13	TRBV2	TRBJ2-3
CTSSLVRWPRDRENEKLFF	19	TRBV7-4	TRBJ1-4
CSASAGGLNSPLHF	14	TRBV20-1	TRBJ1-6
CASSPGHPSTGELFF	15	TRBV28	TRBJ2-2
CASSLWGHRGREQYF	15	TRBV28	TRBJ2-7
CASSLGFDRGPTGELFF	17	TRBV7-8	TRBJ2-2
CASSLAASGPYREQYF	16	TRBV5-6	TRBJ2-7
CSVGGFSTDTQYF	13	TRBV29-1	TRBJ2-3
CASSRNPLAGAYYEQYF	17	TRBV4-1	TRBJ2-7
CASSLDRGVYGEQFF	15	TRBV12-3/TRBV12-4	TRBJ2-1
CASSEFGTAIDEQYF	15	TRBV25-1	TRBJ2-7
CASSPQEGLGELFF	14	TRBV12-3/TRBV12-4	TRBJ2-2
CASSQVIGSTIYF	13	TRBV4-1	TRBJ1-3
CASSLVSYQETQYF	14	TRBV5-1	TRBJ2-5
CASSLGPPPTRQQETQYF	18	TRBV5-1	TRBJ2-5
CASSLQGVMAQYF	13	TRBV12-3/TRBV12-4	TRBJ2-5
CASSSTSGRGEQFF	14	TRBV11-2	TRBJ2-1
CASKTSPRPDTQYF	14	TRBV5-1	TRBJ2-3
CSARVGSETQYF	12	TRBV20-1	TRBJ2-5
CASSQRLAGGPRNEQFF	17	TRBV14	TRBJ2-1